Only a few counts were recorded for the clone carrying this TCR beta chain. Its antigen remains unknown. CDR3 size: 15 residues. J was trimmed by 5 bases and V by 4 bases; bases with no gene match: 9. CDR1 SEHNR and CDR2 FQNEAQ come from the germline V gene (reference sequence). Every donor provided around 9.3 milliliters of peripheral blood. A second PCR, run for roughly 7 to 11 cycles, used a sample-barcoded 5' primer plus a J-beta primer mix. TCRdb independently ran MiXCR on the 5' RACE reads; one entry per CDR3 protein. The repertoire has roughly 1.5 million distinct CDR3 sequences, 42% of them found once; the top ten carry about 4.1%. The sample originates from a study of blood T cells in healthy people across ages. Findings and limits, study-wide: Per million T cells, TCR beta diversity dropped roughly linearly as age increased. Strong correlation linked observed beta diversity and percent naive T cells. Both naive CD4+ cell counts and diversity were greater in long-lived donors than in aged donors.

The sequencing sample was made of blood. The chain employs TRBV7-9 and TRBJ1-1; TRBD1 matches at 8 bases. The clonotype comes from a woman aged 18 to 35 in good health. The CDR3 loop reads CASSSFGQGTTEAFF. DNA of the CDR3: TGTGCCAGCAGCTCCTTCGGACAGGGCACAACTGAAGCTTTCTTT.